Listed here are 4 T cell receptor beta chains from one sample, sequenced in a study of spatial heterogeneity in lung cancer (dated by TCRdb to about 2019). Library construction relied on 5' RACE. Sequencing instrument: NextSeq 500. TCRdb redid the processing of the public reads, applying fastp at Q25 and MiXCR, and retained in-frame beta chains. Rows with a matching CDR3 protein are joined into one entry that keeps the most common DNA and genes. The sample table lists about 50,000 distinct CDR3 sequences, less than 9% of them with a count of one. The ten largest clones take up about 13% of the sample. The intended sense of this specimen's time point label: sample taken at primary tumor resection. Whole RNA extracted from tumor and nontumor lung tissue, or from cryopreserved PBMC samples, was used for TCR sequencing without cell sorting. The specimen comprised PBMCs, sampled at surgery. These receptors were collected from a female donor with early-stage non-small cell lung cancer.

This sequence joins TRBV24-1 and TRBJ1-5; D is undetermined. Looked up from germline, CDR1 is KGHDR and CDR2 is SFDVKD. The CDR3 totals 14 residues. Trimming shortened V by 1 base and J by 3 bases, and 6 bases separated the two germline ends. CDR3 residues: CATSDLRDNQPQHF. The DNA of the CDR3 is TGTGCCACCAGTGATTTAAGAGACAATCAGCCCCAGCATTTT.

The gene calls are TRBV6-2 or TRBV6-3 and TRBJ2-7; 11 positions match TRBD2. Germline CDR1 MNHEY, CDR2 SVGEGT. Losses at the gene ends were 0 bases for V and 3 bases for J; bases not matched to a gene: 7. The CDR3 sequence is 17 residues long. This CDR3 reads CASSYSSGLAGGYEQYF. CDR3 sequence (DNA): TGTGCCAGCAGTTACTCCTCTGGACTAGCGGGCGGCTACGAGCAGTACTTC.

The chain uses TRBV2 and TRBJ2-5, with TRBD1 identical over 12 bases. CDR1 SNHLY and CDR2 FYNNEI come from the germline V gene. The length of the CDR3 is 14 residues. The V and J ends lost 6 bases and 4 bases, in that order; junction bases with no gene match: 3. The CDR3 loop is CASSGTGGRETQYF. In DNA, the CDR3 is TGTGCCAGCAGCGGGACAGGGGGCCGAGAGACCCAGTACTTC.

This clonotype was counted ten times or more. The chain uses TRBV7-8 and TRBJ1-6; 9 bases match TRBD1. The V gene end was trimmed by 2 bases and the J gene end by 3 bases; junction bases not matched to a gene: 11. The CDR3 runs to 19 residues. CDR1 is SGHVS and CDR2 is FQNEAQ in the germline V gene. CDR3 sequence reads: CASSLRLFTGGVYNSPLHF. Here the CDR3 DNA reads TGTGCCAGCAGCTTAAGACTCTTTACAGGGGGCGTCTATAATTCACCCCTCCACTTT.